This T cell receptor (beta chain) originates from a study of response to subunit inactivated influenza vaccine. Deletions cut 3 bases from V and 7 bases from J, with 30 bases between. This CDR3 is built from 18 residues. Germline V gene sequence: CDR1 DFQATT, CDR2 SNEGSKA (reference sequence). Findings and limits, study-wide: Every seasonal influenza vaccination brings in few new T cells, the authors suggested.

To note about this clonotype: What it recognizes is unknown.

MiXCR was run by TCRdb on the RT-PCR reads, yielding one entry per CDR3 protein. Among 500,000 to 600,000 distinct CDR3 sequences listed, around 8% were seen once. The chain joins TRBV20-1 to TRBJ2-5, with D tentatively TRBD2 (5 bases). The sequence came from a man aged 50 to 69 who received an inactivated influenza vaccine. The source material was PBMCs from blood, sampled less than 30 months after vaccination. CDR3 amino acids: CSARDVGRNVGRIVTQYF. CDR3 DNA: TGCAGTGCTAGGGACGTAGGACGGAACGTGGGGAGAATTGTGACCCAGTACTTC.